This passage covers 14 T cell receptor beta chains from one sample sequenced in a study of response to subunit inactivated influenza vaccine. TCRdb redid the calling of the RT-PCR reads with MiXCR, one entry per CDR3 protein. The sample lists around 250,000 distinct CDR3 sequences; 12% were seen once. Sequenced here: non-naive T cells sorted from PBMCs, sampled about 14 days before vaccination. These receptors originate from a man aged 45 to 65 who received an inactivated influenza vaccine.

This clonotype was counted a few times. The chain uses TRBV5-6 and TRBJ1-1; D ambiguous. Germline V CDR1 and CDR2: SGHDT, YYEEEE. This CDR3 is built from 11 residues. Trimming removed 2 bases from V and 8 bases from J, with 7 bases in between. DNA of the CDR3: TGTGCCAGCAGCTTTGGGCAAGAAGCTTTCTTT. As protein: CASSFGQEAFF.

The CDR3 DNA is TGCAGTGCAAGACCGGGACTAGCGGGAGTGGGTGAGCAGTTCTTC. Translated: CSARPGLAGVGEQFF. The rearrangement links TRBV20-1 to TRBJ2-1; TRBD2 agrees at 14 bases. Germline V CDR1 and CDR2: DFQATT, SNEGSKA (reference sequence). V shed 6 bases, J shed 9 bases, and the junction held 10 bases outside the gene matches. This CDR3 region has 15 residues.

This clonotype was counted ten times or more. The rearrangement uses TRBV28 and TRBJ2-3, with a possible D match to TRBD2 (5 bases). The V gene's germline CDR1 is MDHEN and CDR2 SYDVKM. V lost 7 bases and J lost 5, with 13 bases in between. The CDR3 is 13 amino acids. CDR3 nucleotides: TGTGCCAGCACCTTGGGCCGGGGAGATACGCAGTATTTT. Translating it yields CASTLGRGDTQYF.

This clonotype appeared a few times. The V call is TRBV6-2 or TRBV6-3, the J call TRBJ2-3; TRBD2 aligns across 14 bases. The CDR3 length is 16 residues. Germline V gives CDR1 MNHEY, CDR2 SVGEGT. V trimming: 4 bases; J trimming: 4 bases; junction bases outside the gene matches: 4. The CDR3 spells CASSLGLAGESDTQYF. DNA for the CDR3: TGTGCCAGCAGTTTGGGACTAGCGGGAGAATCAGATACGCAGTATTTT.

This clonotype appeared a few times. The chain links TRBV12-3 or TRBV12-4 to TRBJ1-1, with D perhaps TRBD1 (5 bases). CDR3 size: 14 residues. V dropped 5 bases and J dropped 3 bases, with 13 bases sitting between them. The CDR3 DNA follows: TGTGCCAGCAGTCCCGGGGCCATGGACACTGAAGCTTTCTTT. Its translation is CASSPGAMDTEAFF.

This sequence joins TRBV7-2 and TRBJ2-1; 12 bases fit TRBD2. The CDR3 consists of 15 residues. Germline V lookup: CDR1 SGHTA, CDR2 FQGNSA. The J segment lost 12 bases and the V segment lost 4 bases, leaving 10 bases of the junction unmatched. CDR3 residues: CASSSGLAGPYGQFF. Written as DNA, the CDR3 is TGTGCCAGCAGCTCCGGACTAGCGGGGCCTTATGGGCAGTTCTTC.

The CDR3 reads CSVELTLTYEQYF. Written as DNA, the CDR3 is TGCAGCGTTGAACTGACGTTAACCTACGAGCAGTACTTC. The chain combines TRBV29-1 with TRBJ2-7, with D unresolved. The CDR3 contains 13 residues. Trimming stripped 2 bases from V and 2 bases from J, with 10 bases between. The V gene's germline CDR1 is SQVTM and CDR2 ANQGSEA.

The chain employs TRBV2 and TRBJ2-7; weak D call: TRBD1 (6 bases). CDR1 and CDR2 from the germline V gene are SNHLY and FYNNEI. The CDR3 loop spans 18 amino acids. The V end was cut by 5 bases, the J end by 2 bases, with 25 bases between. The CDR3 region is CASSRGRRRTSSTYEQYF. The DNA for the CDR3 is TGTGCCAGCAGTAGGGGGAGAAGGAGGACTTCATCAACCTACGAGCAGTACTTC.

This clonotype was picked up a small number of times. V gene TRBV24-1 combines with J gene TRBJ2-1; 11 positions agree with TRBD1. The V gene's germline CDR1 is KGHDR and CDR2 SFDVKD. Trimming removed 5 bases from V and 7 bases from J; junction bases left unmatched: 9. This CDR3 is built from 16 residues. The chain's CDR3 is CATSALGQGAENEQFF. DNA for the CDR3: TGTGCCACCAGTGCCTTAGGACAGGGGGCGGAAAATGAGCAGTTCTTC.

The V and J genes are TRBV6-1 and TRBJ1-6, with a weak D call TRBD1 (5 bases). This CDR3 has 15 residues. The V gene lost 10 bases and the J gene lost 8 bases, with 21 bases spanning the gap. Germline assignment: CDR1 MNHNS and CDR2 SASEGT. CDR3 nucleotides: TGTGCCACCTCGGGGCCGGGGTCTACGGATTCACCCCTCCACTTT. The encoded protein is CATSGPGSTDSPLHF.

V is TRBV18 and J is TRBJ1-1; 8 bases line up with TRBD1. This CDR3 has 13 residues. CDR1 and CDR2 (germline): KGHSH, LQKENI. The V segment lost 2 bases and the J segment 8 bases; nucleotides outside the gene matches: 4. The DNA for the CDR3 is TGTGCCAGCTCACCAGGACAGGGTGGCGAAGCTTTCTTT. The encoded protein is CASSPGQGGEAFF.

The chain carries TRBV27 and TRBJ2-1; possibly TRBD1 for D (6 bases). V was shortened by 2 bases and J by 7 bases, with 15 bases between the two germline ends. The CDR3 consists of 15 residues. From germline, CDR1 is MNHEY and CDR2 SMNVEV (reference sequence). The CDR3 is CASSLVSVRGNEQFF. The CDR3 DNA follows: TGTGCCAGCAGTTTAGTGTCGGTCAGGGGAAATGAGCAGTTCTTC.

Only a few counts were recorded for this clonotype. The rearrangement uses TRBV18 and TRBJ2-1; D call uncertain. CDR1 is KGHSH, CDR2 LQKENI, per germline. Trimming cost V 6 bases and J 4 bases, with 10 bases left between them. The CDR3 totals 13 residues. The CDR3 loop is CASSSSLYNEQFF. CDR3 nucleotide sequence: TGTGCCAGCTCGAGCTCCCTATACAATGAGCAGTTCTTC.

This clonotype was counted between two and nine times. CDR3 sequence: CASSQDQTGGETQYF. The CDR3 nucleotides read TGCGCCAGCAGCCAAGATCAAACAGGGGGAGAGACCCAGTACTTC. The V gene is TRBV4-3, the J gene TRBJ2-5, with 8 nucleotides matching TRBD1. The length of the CDR3 is 15 residues. Germline CDR1 LGHNA, CDR2 YSLEER. Trimming cost V 0 bases and J 4 bases; bases outside gene matches: 4.